This T cell receptor beta chain was identified during a study of CXCR3-negative and CXCR3-positive naive CD8 T cells. General study points: Against CXCR3-negative naive cells, CXCR3-positive naive cells showed more hydrophobic TRB CDR3s.

From germline, CDR1 is LNHNV and CDR2 YYDKDF (reference sequence). CDR3 length equals 15 residues. To note about this clonotype: Its antigen is currently unknown.

With UMI labels, 5' RACE was used to prepare the TRB cDNA libraries. One entry per CDR3 protein, without DNA, is what TCRdb gives after re-calling the 5' RACE reads. The sample data list 50,000 or so distinct CDR3 sequences. The gene calls are TRBV15 and TRBJ1-2; no DNA is available, so the TRBD1 call from TCRdb remains unchecked. The sequence came from a human donor in good health. Some clones in this sample may be carry-over from other donors' samples. Input material: naive CXCR3+ CD8+ T cells from blood. As to subset: CD45RO-CCR7+CD27+CD95- naive CD8+ T cells expressing CXCR3 (TNR3+). CDR3 loop: CATSARETGYFGYTF.